This T cell receptor beta chain was obtained from a study of breast tumors, draining lymph nodes, adjacent tissues. This clonotype was seen only a few times. Antigen: not known. Using its own MiXCR run on the multiplex PCR reads, TCRdb lists one record per CDR3 protein. The top ten hold about 4.1% of the sample, which has 150,000 to 200,000 distinct CDR3 sequences, roughly 35% seen once. Study observations and caveats: Tumor TCR diversity was below lymph nodes but above nontumor tissue.

Axillary draining lymph nodes of breast cancer patients supplied the node samples. Sequencing used axillary lymph node tissue. The sequence was collected from a female donor with breast cancer. Some clones in this sample may be carry-over from other donors' samples.

The CDR3 DNA reads TGTGCCAGCAGCTTCCAGGGCGGGGGGCACACTGAAGCTTTCTTT. This gives the protein CASSFQGGGHTEAFF. The chain carries TRBV5-6 and TRBJ1-1, with D maybe TRBD1 (6 bases). The V gene's germline CDR1 is SGHDT and CDR2 YYEEEE. Trimming left V 2 bases short and J 3 bases short, with 14 bases between. The CDR3 is 15 amino acids.